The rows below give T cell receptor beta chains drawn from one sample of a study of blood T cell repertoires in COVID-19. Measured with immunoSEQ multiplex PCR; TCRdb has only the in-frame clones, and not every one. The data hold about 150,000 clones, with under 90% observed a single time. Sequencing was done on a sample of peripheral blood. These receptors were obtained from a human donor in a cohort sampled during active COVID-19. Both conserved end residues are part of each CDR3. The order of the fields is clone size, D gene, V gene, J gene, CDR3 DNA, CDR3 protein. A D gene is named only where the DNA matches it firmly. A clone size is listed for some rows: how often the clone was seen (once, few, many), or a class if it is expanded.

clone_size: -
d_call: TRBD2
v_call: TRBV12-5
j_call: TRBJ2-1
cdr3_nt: TGTGCTAGTGGTTTGGGGACTAGCGGCTCCATCAGGGATGAGCAGTTCTTC
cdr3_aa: CASGLGTSGSIRDEQFF

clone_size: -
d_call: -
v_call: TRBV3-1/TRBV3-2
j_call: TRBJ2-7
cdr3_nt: TGTGCCAGCAGCCAAGATCTGACAGGACGGCAGTACTTC
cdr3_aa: CASSQDLTGRQYF

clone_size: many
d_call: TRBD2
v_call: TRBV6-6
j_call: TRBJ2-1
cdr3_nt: TGTGCCAGCAGTTTTAGCGGGGGGGCCTACAATGAGCAGTTCTTC
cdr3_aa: CASSFSGGAYNEQFF

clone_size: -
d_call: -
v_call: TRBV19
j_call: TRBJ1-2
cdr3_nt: TGTGCCAGTAGTATAGATAAAGGGGAGGTCAGCGGCTACACCTTC
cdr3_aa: CASSIDKGEVSGYTF

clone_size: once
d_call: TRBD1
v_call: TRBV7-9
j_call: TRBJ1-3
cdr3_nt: TGTGCCAGCAGCTTAGGCGGAGGACAGGGAGGCTCTGGAAACACCATATATTTT
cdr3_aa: CASSLGGGQGGSGNTIYF

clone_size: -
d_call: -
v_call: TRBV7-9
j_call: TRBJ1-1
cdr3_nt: TGTGCCAGCAGCTTAGCTTTCGGGAACACTGAAGCTTTCTTT
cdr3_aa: CASSLAFGNTEAFF

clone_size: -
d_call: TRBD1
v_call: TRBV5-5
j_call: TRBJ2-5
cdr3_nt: TGTGCCAGCAGCCCGGCGACAGGGGCGGAAGAGACCCAGTACTTC
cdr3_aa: CASSPATGAEETQYF

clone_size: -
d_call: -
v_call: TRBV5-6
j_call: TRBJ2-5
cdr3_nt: TGTGCCAGCAGCTTGAACCAGATTGGTACCCAGTACTTC
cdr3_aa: CASSLNQIGTQYF

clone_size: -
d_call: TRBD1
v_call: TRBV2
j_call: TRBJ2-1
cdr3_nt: TGTGCCAGCAGTGAAGGGGGGGACAGGGTTAACAATGAGCAGTTCTTC
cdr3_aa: CASSEGGDRVNNEQFF

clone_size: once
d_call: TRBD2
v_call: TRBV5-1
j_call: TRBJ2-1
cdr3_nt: TGCGCCAGCAGCGCATTAGCGGGAGGGGTCAATGAGCAGTTCTTC
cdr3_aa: CASSALAGGVNEQFF

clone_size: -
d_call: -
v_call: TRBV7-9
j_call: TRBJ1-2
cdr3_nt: TGTGCCAGCAGCTTAAACGGTTATGGCTACACCTTC
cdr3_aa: CASSLNGYGYTF

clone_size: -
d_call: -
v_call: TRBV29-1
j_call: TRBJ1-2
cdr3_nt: TGCAGCGTTGTGGATGGTAAAGGTCCCTCGCGGGGCTACACCTTC
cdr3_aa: CSVVDGKGPSRGYTF

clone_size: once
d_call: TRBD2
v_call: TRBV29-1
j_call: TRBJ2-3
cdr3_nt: TGCAGCGTTTTCCTAGCGGGTTCTAGCACAGATACGCAGTATTTT
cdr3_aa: CSVFLAGSSTDTQYF

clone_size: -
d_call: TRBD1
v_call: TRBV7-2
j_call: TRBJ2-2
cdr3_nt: TGTGCCAGCAGCACTGGACAGGGGGGGACCGGGGAGCTGTTTTTT
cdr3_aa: CASSTGQGGTGELFF

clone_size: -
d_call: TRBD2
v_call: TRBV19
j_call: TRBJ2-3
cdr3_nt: TGTGCCAGTAGTAGAGGCGGGGGTAACACAGATACGCAGTATTTT
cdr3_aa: CASSRGGGNTDTQYF

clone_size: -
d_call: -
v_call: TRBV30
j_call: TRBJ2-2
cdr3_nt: TGTGCCTGGAGTGTACTTGGGGGCGTTAGAACCGGGGAGCTGTTTTTT
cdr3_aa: CAWSVLGGVRTGELFF

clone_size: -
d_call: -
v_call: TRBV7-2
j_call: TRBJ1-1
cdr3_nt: TGTGCCAGCAGCTTAGCCAGACTGAGCAACACTGAAGCTTTCTTT
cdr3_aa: CASSLARLSNTEAFF

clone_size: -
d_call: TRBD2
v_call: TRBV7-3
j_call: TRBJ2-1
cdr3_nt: TGTGCCAGCAGCCAAGGGACTAGCAGGGGGAATGAGCAGTTCTTC
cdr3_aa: CASSQGTSRGNEQFF

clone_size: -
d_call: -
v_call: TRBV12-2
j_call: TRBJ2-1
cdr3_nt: TGTGCAAGTCGCTTTGGTCATACCGGGACAGGGAATGAGCAGTTCTTC
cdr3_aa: CASRFGHTGTGNEQFF

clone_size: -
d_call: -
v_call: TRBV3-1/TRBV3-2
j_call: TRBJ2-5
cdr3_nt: TGTGCCAGCAGCCCGGGACAAGAGACCCAGTACTTC
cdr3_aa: CASSPGQETQYF

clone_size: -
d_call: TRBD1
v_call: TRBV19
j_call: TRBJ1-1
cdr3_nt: TGTGCCAGTAGTATATCTACCAGGGGATACAGGGGGCAGTTGAACACTGAAGCTTTCTTT
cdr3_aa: CASSISTRGYRGQLNTEAFF

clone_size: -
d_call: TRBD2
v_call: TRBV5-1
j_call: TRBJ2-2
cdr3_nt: TGCGCCAGCAGCTTGACGCCTGTAGCGGGGGCGACGAACACCGGGGAGCTGTTTTTT
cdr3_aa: CASSLTPVAGATNTGELFF

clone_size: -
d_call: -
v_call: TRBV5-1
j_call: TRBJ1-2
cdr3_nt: TGCGCCAGCACCGGCGGGGTATCCTATGGCTACACCTTC
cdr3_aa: CASTGGVSYGYTF

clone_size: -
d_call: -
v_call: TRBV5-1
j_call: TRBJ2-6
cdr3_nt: TGCGCCAGCAGCGTGCTCGGGGTCGGGGCCAACGTCCTGACTTTC
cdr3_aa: CASSVLGVGANVLTF

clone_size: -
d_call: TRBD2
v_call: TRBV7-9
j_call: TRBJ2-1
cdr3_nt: TGTGCCAGCAGCTCCCGGGGCGGGAGAGGGTACAATGAGCAGTTCTTC
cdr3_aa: CASSSRGGRGYNEQFF

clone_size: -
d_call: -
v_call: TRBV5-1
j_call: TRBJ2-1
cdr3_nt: TGCGCCAGCAGCTTAGGGGTAAGCCCCTACAATGAGCAGTTCTTC
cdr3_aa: CASSLGVSPYNEQFF

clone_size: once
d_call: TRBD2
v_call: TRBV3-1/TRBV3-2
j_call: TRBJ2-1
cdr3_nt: TGTGCCAGCAGCCAAGATACCAGCGGGGGCCAGCAGTTCTTC
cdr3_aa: CASSQDTSGGQQFF